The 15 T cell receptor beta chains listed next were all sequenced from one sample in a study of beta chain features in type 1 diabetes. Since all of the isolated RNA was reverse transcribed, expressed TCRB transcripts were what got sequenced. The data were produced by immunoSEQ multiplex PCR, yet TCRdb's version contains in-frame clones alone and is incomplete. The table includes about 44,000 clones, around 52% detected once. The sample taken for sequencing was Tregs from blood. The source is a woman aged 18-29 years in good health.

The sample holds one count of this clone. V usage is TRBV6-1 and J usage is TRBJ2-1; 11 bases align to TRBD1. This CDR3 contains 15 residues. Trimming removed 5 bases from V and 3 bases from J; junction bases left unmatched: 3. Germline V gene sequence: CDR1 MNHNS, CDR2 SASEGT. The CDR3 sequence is CASSPDRGLYNEQFF. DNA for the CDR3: TGTGCCAGCAGTCCGGACAGGGGGCTCTACAATGAGCAGTTCTTC.

The CDR3 reads CASSYSRGSEAFF. CDR3 bases: TGTGCCAGCAGTTACTCGAGAGGATCTGAAGCTTTCTTT. This chain connects TRBV6-5 to TRBJ1-1, with D unclear. The CDR3 totals 13 residues. Germline V gene sequence: CDR1 MNHEY, CDR2 SVGAGI. V was shortened by 0 bases and J by 6 bases, with 8 bases between the two germline ends.

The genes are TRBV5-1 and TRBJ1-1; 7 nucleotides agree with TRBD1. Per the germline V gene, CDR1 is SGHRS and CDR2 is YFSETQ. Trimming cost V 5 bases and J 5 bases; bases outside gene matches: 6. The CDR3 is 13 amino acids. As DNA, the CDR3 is TGCGCCAGCAGGACCGACAGGGCTACTGAAGCTTTCTTT. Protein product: CASRTDRATEAFF.

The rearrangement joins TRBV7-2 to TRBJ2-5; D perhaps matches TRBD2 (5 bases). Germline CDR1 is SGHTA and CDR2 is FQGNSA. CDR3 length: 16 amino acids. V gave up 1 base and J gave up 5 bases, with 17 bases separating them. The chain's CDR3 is CASSLVRGVGGETQYF. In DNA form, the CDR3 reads TGTGCCAGCAGCTTAGTCCGGGGAGTAGGCGGCGAGACCCAGTACTTC.

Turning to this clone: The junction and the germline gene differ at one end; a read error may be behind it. The CDR3 region has the DNA TGTGCCGGCAGTCCCGGACAGGCTGGGGCCAACGTCCTGACTTTC. It encodes CAGSPGQAGANVLTF. V usage is TRBV2 and J usage is TRBJ2-6; the match to TRBD1 covers 7 bases. Germline-derived CDR1 and CDR2 are SNHLY and FYNNEI. This CDR3 is built from 15 residues. The entire variable domain, with the rest obtained from reference TRBV2 and TRBJ2-6, is as follows: EPEVTQTPSHQVTQMGQEVILRCVPISNHLYFYWYRQILGQKVEFLVSFYNNEISEKSEIFDDQFSVERPDGSNFTLKIRSTKLEDSAMYFCAGSPGQAGANVLTFGAGSRLTVL.

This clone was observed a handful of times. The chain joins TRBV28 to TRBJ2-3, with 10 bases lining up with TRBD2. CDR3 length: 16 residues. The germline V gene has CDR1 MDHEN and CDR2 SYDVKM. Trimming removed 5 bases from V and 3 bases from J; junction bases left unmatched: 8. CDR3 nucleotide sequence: TGTGCCAGCAGTCGTAGGCTAGCGGGAGAAACAGATACGCAGTATTTT. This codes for CASSRRLAGETDTQYF.

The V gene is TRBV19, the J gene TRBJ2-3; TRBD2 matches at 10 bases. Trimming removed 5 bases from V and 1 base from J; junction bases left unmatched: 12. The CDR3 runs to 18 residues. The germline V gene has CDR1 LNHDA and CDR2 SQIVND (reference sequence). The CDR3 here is CASSRRGAGGPGTDTQYF. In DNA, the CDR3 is TGTGCCAGTAGTCGGAGAGGAGCGGGAGGGCCGGGCACAGATACGCAGTATTTT. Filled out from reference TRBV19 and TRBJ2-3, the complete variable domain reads DGGITQSPKYLFRKEGQNVTLSCEQNLNHDAMYWYRQDPGQGLRLIYYSQIVNDFQKGDIAEGYSVSREKKESFPLTVTSAQKNPTAFYLCASSRRGAGGPGTDTQYFGPGTRLTVL.

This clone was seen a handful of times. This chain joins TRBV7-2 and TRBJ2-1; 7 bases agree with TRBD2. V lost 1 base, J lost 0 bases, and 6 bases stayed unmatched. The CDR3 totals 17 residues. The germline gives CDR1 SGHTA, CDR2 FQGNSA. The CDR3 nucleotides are TGTGCCAGCAGCTTAGGCGCTAGCGGTAGCTCCTACAATGAGCAGTTCTTC. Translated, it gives CASSLGASGSSYNEQFF.

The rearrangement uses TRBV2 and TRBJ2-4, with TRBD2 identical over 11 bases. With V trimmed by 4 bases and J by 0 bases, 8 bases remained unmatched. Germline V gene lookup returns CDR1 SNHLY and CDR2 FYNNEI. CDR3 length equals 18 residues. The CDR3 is CASSAGLADPLAKNIQYF. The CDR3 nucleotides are TGTGCCAGCAGTGCGGGACTAGCGGACCCCCTAGCCAAAAACATTCAGTACTTC.

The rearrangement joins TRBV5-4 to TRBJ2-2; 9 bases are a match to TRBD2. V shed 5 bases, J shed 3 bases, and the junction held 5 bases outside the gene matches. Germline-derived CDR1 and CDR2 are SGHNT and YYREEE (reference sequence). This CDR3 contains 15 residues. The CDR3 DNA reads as TGTGCCAGCAGGGCTAGCGGGATCCACACCGGGGAGCTGTTTTTT. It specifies CASRASGIHTGELFF.

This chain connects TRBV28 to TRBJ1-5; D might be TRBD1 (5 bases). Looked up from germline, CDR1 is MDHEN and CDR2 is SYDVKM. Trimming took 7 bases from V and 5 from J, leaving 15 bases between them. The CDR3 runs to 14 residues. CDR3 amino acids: CASTSGGDHQPQHF. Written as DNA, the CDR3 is TGTGCCAGCACCTCGGGGGGGGACCATCAGCCCCAGCATTTT.

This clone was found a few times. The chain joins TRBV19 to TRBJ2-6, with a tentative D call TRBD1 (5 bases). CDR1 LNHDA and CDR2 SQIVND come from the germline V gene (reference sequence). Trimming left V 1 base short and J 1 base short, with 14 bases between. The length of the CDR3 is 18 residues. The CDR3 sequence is CASSIGGRVDSGANVLTF. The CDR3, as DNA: TGTGCCAGTAGTATAGGAGGCAGGGTTGATTCTGGGGCCAACGTCCTGACTTTC.

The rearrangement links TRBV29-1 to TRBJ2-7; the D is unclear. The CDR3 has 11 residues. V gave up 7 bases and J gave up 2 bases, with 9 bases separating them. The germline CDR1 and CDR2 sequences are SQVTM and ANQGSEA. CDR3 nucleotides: TGCAGCGCCTCGTTTACCTACGAGCAGTACTTC. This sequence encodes CSASFTYEQYF.

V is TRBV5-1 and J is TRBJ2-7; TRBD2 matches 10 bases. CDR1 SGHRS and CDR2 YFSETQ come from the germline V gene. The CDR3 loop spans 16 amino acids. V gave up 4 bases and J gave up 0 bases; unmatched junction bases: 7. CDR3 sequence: CASSPGLAVISYEQYF. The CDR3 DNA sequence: TGCGCCAGCAGCCCCGGACTAGCGGTGATCTCCTACGAGCAGTACTTC.

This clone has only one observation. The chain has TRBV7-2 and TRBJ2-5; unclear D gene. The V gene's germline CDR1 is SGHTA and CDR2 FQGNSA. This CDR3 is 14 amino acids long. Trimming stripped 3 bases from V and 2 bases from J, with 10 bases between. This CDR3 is CASSFAGRQETQYF. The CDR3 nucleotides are TGTGCCAGCAGCTTTGCCGGTCGACAAGAGACCCAGTACTTC.